A single sample is the source of the 24 T cell receptor beta chains below, sequenced in a study of blood T cell repertoires in COVID-19. Measured with immunoSEQ multiplex PCR; TCRdb has only the in-frame clones, and not every one. Seen here are 330,000 or so clones, 87% observed once, and the top ten hold 7.5% to 10%. The specimen was peripheral blood. These receptors originate from a young man with COVID-19, enrolled during active disease.

The chain recombines TRBV12-5 with TRBJ1-2; D possibly corresponds to TRBD1 (5 bases). CDR1 is LGHNT and CDR2 is FRNRAP in the germline V gene. Between the trimmed V and J ends, which lost 4 bases and 8 bases, there was a span of 17 bases. This CDR3 spans 14 amino acids. The CDR3 bases are TGTGCTAGTGGTTCTCTCCAAGGGGATCGGGGCTACACCTTC. Translation: CASGSLQGDRGYTF. Looking up the rest from reference TRBV12-5 and TRBJ1-2 gives the full variable domain: DARVTQTPRHKVTEMGQEVTMRCQPILGHNTVFWYRQTMMQGLELLAYFRNRAPLDDSGMPKDRFSAEMPDATLATLKIQPSEPRDSAVYFCASGSLQGDRGYTFGSGTRLTVV.

The J gene is TRBJ1-5, the V gene TRBV6-5; no definite D call. Trimming pared 2 bases from V and 1 base from J, leaving 9 bases between. The CDR3 covers 15 residues. The germline CDR1 and CDR2 sequences are MNHEY and SVGAGI. The CDR3 DNA is TGTGCCAGCAGTTACCGGGGTTCCAGCAATCAGCCCCAGCATTTT. Encoded protein: CASSYRGSSNQPQHF.

This chain connects TRBV6-2 or TRBV6-3 to TRBJ1-2; 9 bases align to TRBD1. The length of the CDR3 is 16 residues. V lost 4 bases, J lost 3 bases, and 9 bases stayed unmatched. Germline CDR1 reads MNHEY; CDR2 reads SVGEGT. The CDR3 DNA sequence: TGTGCCAGCAGTTTTGTCCCGGGACAGGGAGACTATGGCTACACCTTC. It encodes CASSFVPGQGDYGYTF.

The rearrangement joins TRBV4-1 to TRBJ1-6; D is perhaps TRBD1 (5 bases). This CDR3 has 16 amino acids. Trimming cost V 1 base and J 4 bases, with 11 bases left between them. Germline CDR1 is MGHRA and CDR2 is YSYEKL. The CDR3 DNA is TGCGCCAGCAGCCAAGGAACAGGAGCTTATAATTCACCCCTCCACTTT. Its translation is CASSQGTGAYNSPLHF.

The chain uses TRBV7-2 and TRBJ1-2; D possibly corresponds to TRBD1 (5 bases). The germline V and J ends were trimmed by 4 bases and 3 bases, with 18 bases remaining between them. This CDR3 is 16 amino acids long. CDR1 and CDR2 (germline): SGHTA, FQGNSA. The CDR3 sequence: CASSSQISGRYYGYTF. As DNA, the CDR3 is TGTGCCAGCAGCTCGCAGATTTCAGGGAGGTACTATGGCTACACCTTC. The complete variable domain, with remaining parts taken from reference TRBV7-2 and TRBJ1-2, reads GAGVSQSPSNKVTEKGKDVELRCDPISGHTALYWYRQSLGQGLEFLIYFQGNSAPDKSGLPSDRFSAERTGGSVSTLTIQRTQQEDSAVYLCASSSQISGRYYGYTFGSGTRLTVV.

The CDR3 coding sequence is TGTGCCAGCAGTTTATCGTGGACCTCAGGGAGCAATCAGCCCCAGCATTTT. The encoded protein is CASSLSWTSGSNQPQHF. The chain uses TRBV28 and TRBJ1-5; tentative D call: TRBD1 (5 bases). Trimming stripped 1 base from V and 1 base from J, with 14 bases between. The CDR3 is 17 amino acids. Germline V lookup: CDR1 MDHEN, CDR2 SYDVKM.

This chain links TRBV24-1 with TRBJ1-2; the D gene is possibly TRBD1 (6 bases). This CDR3 is 13 amino acids long. Per the germline V gene, CDR1 is KGHDR and CDR2 is SFDVKD. Trimming stripped 0 bases from V and 7 bases from J, with 8 bases between. As DNA, the CDR3 is TGTGCCACCAGTGATTTGCAGGGGAGTGGCTACACCTTC. Translation: CATSDLQGSGYTF.

J is TRBJ2-5 and V is TRBV6-6; D call uncertain. The CDR3 sequence is 13 residues long. Trimming removed 0 bases from V and 5 bases from J, with 7 bases in between. Germline CDR1 MNHNY, CDR2 SVGAGI (reference sequence). The CDR3 DNA reads TGTGCCAGCAGTTACTCAGAGAGGGAGACCCAGTACTTC. Its translation: CASSYSERETQYF.

In nucleotides, the CDR3 is TGTGCCAGCAGCCCTCCGGGACAGCCTTTTCCTAAGTTCTTC. Protein: CASSPPGQPFPKFF. The J gene is TRBJ2-1, the V gene TRBV3-1 (or the pseudogene TRBV3-2); 7 bases line up with TRBD1. CDR3 length: 14 amino acids. Trimming removed 4 bases from V and 14 bases from J; junction bases left unmatched: 14. CDR1 and CDR2 (germline): LGHDT, YNNKEL (reference sequence).

This clone showed up just once. The chain carries TRBV9 and TRBJ2-1; the match to TRBD1 covers 10 bases. CDR3 length: 15 amino acids. Germline CDR1 is SGDLS and CDR2 is YYNGEE. The trim removed 3 bases at V and 3 bases at J, leaving 3 bases unmatched. CDR3 sequence (DNA): TGTGCCAGCAGCGGTGGACAGGGGGGCTACAATGAGCAGTTCTTC. This encodes CASSGGQGGYNEQFF.

This clone appeared a few times. This chain connects TRBV7-9 to TRBJ2-7; 9 nucleotides agree with TRBD1. Trimming at V came to 5 bases and at J to 11 bases, leaving 16 bases not matched to a gene. Germline V gene data show CDR1 as SEHNR and CDR2 as FQNEAQ (reference sequence). CDR3 length: 15 residues. The CDR3 protein is CASSTYRTGELLKYF. The CDR3 region has the DNA TGTGCCAGCAGCACCTATCGGACAGGGGAGCTACTGAAGTACTTC.

This clone was detected only a few times. The chain has TRBV10-3 and TRBJ1-1; TRBD1 aligns across 9 bases. Trimming cost V 6 bases and J 8 bases; bases outside gene matches: 4. The germline V gene encodes CDR1 ENHRY and CDR2 SYGVKD. The CDR3 extends over 12 amino acids. This chain's CDR3 is CAIRPGTGEAFF. The CDR3 DNA is TGTGCCATCAGACCCGGGACAGGGGAAGCTTTCTTT.

V gene TRBV19 combines with J gene TRBJ2-5; D not resolved. CDR3 size: 13 residues. Germline CDR1 is LNHDA and CDR2 is SQIVND (reference sequence). The germline V and J ends were trimmed by 1 base and 2 bases, with 5 bases remaining between them. CDR3 nucleotides: TGTGCCAGTAGTATAGGTAGACAAGAGACCCAGTACTTC. It codes for CASSIGRQETQYF.

The genes are TRBV15 and TRBJ1-5; D call uncertain. V shed 5 bases and J shed 0 bases, with 14 bases lying between them. Germline-derived CDR1 and CDR2 are LNHNV and YYDKDF (reference sequence). This CDR3 region has 16 residues. The CDR3 sequence is CATSGSEGYSNQPQHF. The CDR3 coding sequence is TGTGCCACCAGCGGGTCCGAGGGCTATAGCAATCAGCCCCAGCATTTT.

This clone appeared a single time. This sequence joins TRBV6-5 and TRBJ2-3; 8 nucleotides align to TRBD2. Trimming took 8 bases from V and 6 from J; bases not matched to a gene: 7. Germline CDR1 and CDR2: MNHEY and SVGAGI. The CDR3 spans 13 residues. The CDR3 sequence: CASHPTSADTQYF. The CDR3 region has the DNA TGTGCCAGCCACCCGACTAGCGCGGATACGCAGTATTTT.

Here the CDR3 reads CASSSGDGYGYTF. The CDR3 bases are TGCGCCAGCAGCTCAGGGGATGGCTATGGCTACACCTTC. The chain combines TRBV5-1 with TRBJ1-2; TRBD1 might be the D (6 bases). The length of the CDR3 is 13 residues. Germline loops: CDR1 SGHRS, CDR2 YFSETQ. V was trimmed by 3 bases and J by 4 bases, leaving 10 bases between them.

V gene TRBV6-1 combines with J gene TRBJ1-6, with unresolved D. The V end was cut by 2 bases, the J end by 3 bases, with 5 bases between. CDR3 length: 14 residues. In germline, CDR1 is MNHNS, CDR2 SASEGT. The CDR3 nucleotides are TGTGCCAGCAGTGAACTCAGCTATAATTCACCCCTCCACTTT. It is translated as CASSELSYNSPLHF.

A single count supports this clone. This chain links TRBV5-1 with TRBJ1-3; no clear D. CDR1 SGHRS and CDR2 YFSETQ come from the germline V gene. V lost 0 bases and J 0 bases, leaving 7 bases between the germline ends. The CDR3 sequence is 15 residues long. The CDR3 nucleotides read TGCGCCAGCAGCTTGGTCGGTAGCTCTGGAAACACCATATATTTT. This sequence encodes CASSLVGSSGNTIYF.

A remark on this clone: Germline and junction disagree at one end, which may indicate a read error. The gene calls are TRBV5-4 and TRBJ2-1, with 11 bases fitting TRBD2. The CDR3 loop spans 13 amino acids. Germline CDR1 and CDR2: SGHNT and YYREEE (reference sequence). The CDR3 loop reads CASSFGLAGTIIF. The CDR3 DNA reads as TGTGCCAGCAGCTTTGGACTAGCGGGCACTATCATCTTC.

This clone has more than one count but fewer than ten. J is TRBJ1-5 and V is TRBV28, with D perhaps TRBD1 (6 bases). The ends were cut back, 7 bases at V and 7 bases at J, with 11 bases in the middle. From germline, CDR1 is MDHEN and CDR2 SYDVKM. The CDR3 loop spans 12 amino acids. This CDR3 is CASTGVGQPQHF. CDR3 bases: TGTGCCAGCACAGGGGTAGGACAGCCCCAGCATTTT.

The chain recombines TRBV9 with TRBJ1-4, with a tentative D call TRBD1 (6 bases). CDR1 is SGDLS, CDR2 YYNGEE, per germline. Trimming pared 3 bases from V and 2 bases from J, leaving 11 bases between. The length of the CDR3 is 15 residues. The DNA of the CDR3 is TGTGCCAGCAGCGAAAGACAGGCCACTAATGAAAAACTGTTTTTT. Its translation is CASSERQATNEKLFF.

This clone showed up many times. The chain is built from TRBV7-9 and TRBJ2-3; D is unresolved. CDR1 is SEHNR, CDR2 FQNEAQ, per germline (reference sequence). The CDR3 spans 14 residues. Trimming took off 3 bases at V and 4 bases at J, with 11 bases between the two ends. CDR3 sequence: CASSLIVGADTQYF. Written as DNA, the CDR3 is TGTGCCAGCAGCTTGATCGTAGGAGCAGATACGCAGTATTTT.

V gene TRBV27 combines with J gene TRBJ2-5, with TRBD2 matching 8 bases. Trimming took 6 bases from V and 6 from J; bases not matched to a gene: 15. The CDR3 is 16 residues long. Germline CDR1 is MNHEY and CDR2 is SMNVEV (reference sequence). CDR3 sequence (DNA): TGTGCCAGCAGCTTAGGGACGGCGGGGGGCCGAAAGACCCAGTACTTC. Translation gives CASSLGTAGGRKTQYF.

The chain is built from TRBV30 and TRBJ2-1; D is unclear. V was shortened by 4 bases and J by 12 bases, with 13 bases between the two germline ends. The V gene's germline CDR1 is GTSNPN and CDR2 SVGIG (reference sequence). CDR3 size: 11 residues. The CDR3 nucleotides read TGTGCCTGGATTGTCGGCTCGGGGCAGTTCTTC. It is translated as CAWIVGSGQFF.